One and the same sample provided the 23 T cell receptor beta chains below, sequenced in a study of blood T cells in healthy people across ages. The use of a sample-barcoded 5' primer and a J-beta primer mix characterized a second PCR of roughly 6 to 11 cycles. Via MiXCR, TCRdb re-called the 5' RACE reads, giving one row per CDR3 protein. The sample yields 700,000 to 900,000 distinct CDR3 sequences, about a quarter seen once. This sample was also put to use in a study of T cells of mothers and their children.

Sequenced material: blood. Receptor source: a boy between 10 and 17 years old in good health.

In this sample, this clonotype turned up once. The chain links TRBV29-1 to TRBJ2-4; D perhaps matches TRBD2 (6 bases). This CDR3 spans 15 amino acids. Per the germline V gene, CDR1 is SQVTM and CDR2 is ANQGSEA. Trimming stripped 1 base from V and 8 bases from J, with 18 bases between. CDR3 in DNA: TGCAGCGTTGAAGCGCCAGGCATACGGAGGGACATTCAGTACTTC. This encodes CSVEAPGIRRDIQYF.

The chain combines TRBV29-1 with TRBJ2-5; 7 nucleotides agree with TRBD1. The DNA matches TRBJ2-7 better at its end, which makes the J call doubtful. The germline V gene encodes CDR1 SQVTM and CDR2 ANQGSEA. This CDR3 has 13 amino acids. CDR3 residues: CSVTDRASYEQYF. CDR3 nucleotides: TGCAGCGTAACTGACAGGGCTTCCTACGAGCAGTACTTC.

This clonotype was seen only a few times. The gene calls are TRBV6-6 and TRBJ1-1; maybe TRBD1 (5 bases). This CDR3 contains 10 residues. Looked up from germline, CDR1 is MNHNY and CDR2 is SVGAGI (reference sequence). With 6 bases removed from V and 11 bases from J, the gap between germline ends came to 10 bases. The DNA of the CDR3 is TGTGCCAGCAGGACAGAGATTGCTTTCTTT. This sequence encodes CASRTEIAFF.

This clonotype has just a few counts. The rearrangement joins TRBV7-2 to TRBJ1-2; TRBD1 is a possible D gene (6 bases). The CDR3 length is 14 residues. Germline-derived CDR1 and CDR2 are SGHTA and FQGNSA. V dropped 6 bases and J dropped 4 bases, with 15 bases sitting between them. CDR3: CASRSGRGLYGYTF. CDR3 in DNA: TGTGCCAGCAGATCAGGACGGGGGCTCTATGGCTACACCTTC. Variable domain in full (rest from reference TRBV7-2 and TRBJ1-2): GAGVSQSPSNKVTEKGKDVELRCDPISGHTALYWYRQSLGQGLEFLIYFQGNSAPDKSGLPSDRFSAERTGGSVSTLTIQRTQQEDSAVYLCASRSGRGLYGYTFGSGTRLTVV.

The rearrangement uses TRBV20-1 and TRBJ2-3, with 13 bases lining up with TRBD2. The CDR3 is 17 residues long. Germline V lookup: CDR1 DFQATT, CDR2 SNEGSKA (reference sequence). V shed 5 bases and J 0 bases; nucleotides not matched to a gene: 8. CDR3 DNA: TGCAGTGCTGTCTGGACTAGCGGGGGACTTAGCACAGATACGCAGTATTTT. Translated: CSAVWTSGGLSTDTQYF.

This clonotype was recorded a few times. The chain joins TRBV6-5 to TRBJ2-7, with D maybe TRBD2 (6 bases). V was cut by 5 bases and J by 4 bases, with 18 bases left in between. The CDR3 spans 15 residues. Germline V gives CDR1 MNHEY, CDR2 SVGAGI. The CDR3 region is CASSPPLAGRYEQYF. In nucleotides, the CDR3 is TGTGCCAGCAGTCCCCCGCTAGCAGGGAGGTACGAGCAGTACTTC.

The chain carries TRBV2 and TRBJ2-4; tentative D call: TRBD1 (5 bases). Trimming removed 2 bases at V and 13 bases at J, with 9 bases between. This CDR3 has 11 residues. Germline V gene sequence: CDR1 SNHLY, CDR2 FYNNEI. CDR3 DNA sequence: TGTGCCAGCAGTGAAAGGGGCCCCCAGTACTTC. This encodes CASSERGPQYF.

The chain uses TRBV20-1 and TRBJ2-7, with D perhaps TRBD1 (6 bases). The CDR3 is 13 residues long. V shed 3 bases and J shed 2 bases, with 11 bases lying between them. Germline V gene data show CDR1 as DFQATT and CDR2 as SNEGSKA (reference sequence). Here the CDR3 DNA reads TGCAGTGCTAGCAACAGGGCCCCCTACGAGCAGTACTTC. This translates into CSASNRAPYEQYF.

This clonotype was found a few times. CDR3 sequence reads: CSVAGGPNTGELFF. Here the CDR3 DNA reads TGCAGCGTAGCGGGGGGGCCGAACACCGGGGAGCTGTTTTTT. The chain combines TRBV29-1 with TRBJ2-2; TRBD2 aligns across 10 bases. Germline CDR1 is SQVTM and CDR2 is ANQGSEA. J was trimmed by 0 bases and V by 6 bases; bases with no gene match: 1. The CDR3 extends over 14 amino acids.

Only one count was recorded for this clonotype. The gene calls are TRBV10-3 and TRBJ1-1; D call uncertain. The CDR3 runs 16 residues. Trimming removed 0 bases from V and 1 base from J, with 12 bases in between. Germline V gene sequence: CDR1 ENHRY, CDR2 SYGVKD. In DNA form, the CDR3 reads TGTGCCATCAGTGAGTCGCGCCCGGGAAAGAACACTGAAGCTTTCTTT. Amino acids: CAISESRPGKNTEAFF.

This clonotype was detected once. The chain uses TRBV12-3 or TRBV12-4 and TRBJ2-1; 8 bases are shared with TRBD1. The CDR3 covers 16 residues. The junction had 11 bases not matched to a gene; V was cut back by 6 bases and J by 4 bases. As DNA, the CDR3 is TGTGCCAGCAGGGGGGGCAACAGGGGGGAATACAATGAGCAGTTCTTC. Amino acids: CASRGGNRGEYNEQFF.

The rearrangement joins TRBV2 to TRBJ2-1; 7 positions agree with TRBD1. Germline V gene sequence: CDR1 SNHLY, CDR2 FYNNEI. V was pared by 6 bases and J by 4 bases, with 9 bases of the junction left unmatched. The CDR3 spans 15 residues. CDR3 protein: CASSPDRAFYNEQFF. CDR3 coding DNA: TGTGCCAGCAGCCCCGACAGGGCCTTTTACAATGAGCAGTTCTTC. Full variable domain (rest looked up from reference TRBV2 and TRBJ2-1): EPEVTQTPSHQVTQMGQEVILRCVPISNHLYFYWYRQILGQKVEFLVSFYNNEISEKSEIFDDQFSVERPDGSNFTLKIRSTKLEDSAMYFCASSPDRAFYNEQFFGPGTRLTVL.

There are a few counts of this clonotype. V usage is TRBV28 and J usage is TRBJ2-7, with D maybe TRBD1 (8 bases). Trimming removed 8 bases from V and 2 bases from J, with 19 bases in between. CDR3 size: 15 residues. Germline V gives CDR1 MDHEN, CDR2 SYDVKM. CDR3 in DNA: TGTGCCAGCGCGATAAACAGGGGGGGAACCTACGAGCAGTACTTC. It is translated as CASAINRGGTYEQYF.

The chain carries TRBV6-5 and TRBJ2-1, with D perhaps matching TRBD2 (6 bases). Germline V CDR1 and CDR2: MNHEY, SVGAGI. The CDR3 has 18 amino acids. V was clipped by 0 bases and J by 3 bases, with 18 bases between them. CDR3 region: CASSYSRPAGSYYNEQFF. Written as DNA, the CDR3 is TGTGCCAGCAGTTACTCGAGACCCGCGGGGAGTTACTACAATGAGCAGTTCTTC.

The J gene is TRBJ1-6, the V gene TRBV7-8; the D is unclear. Trimming stripped 4 bases from V and 7 bases from J, with 14 bases between. Germline V gene data show CDR1 as SGHVS and CDR2 as FQNEAQ. The CDR3 consists of 15 residues. The CDR3 here is CASSSRTATNSPLHF. As DNA, the CDR3 is TGTGCCAGCAGCTCTCGGACGGCCACCAATTCACCCCTCCACTTT.

This clonotype has more than one count but fewer than ten. The chain links TRBV9 to TRBJ1-2, with D maybe TRBD1 (5 bases). The CDR3 sequence is 15 residues long. CDR1 and CDR2 from the germline V gene are SGDLS and YYNGEE. Between the trimmed V and J ends, which lost 0 bases and 4 bases, there was a span of 13 bases. The CDR3 loop reads CASSVGGGPLYGYTF. The CDR3 DNA reads as TGTGCCAGCAGCGTAGGGGGGGGACCCCTCTATGGCTACACCTTC. The variable domain in full, completed from reference TRBV9 and TRBJ1-2, reads DSGVTQTPKHLITATGQRVTLRCSPRSGDLSVYWYQQSLDQGLQFLIQYYNGEERAKGNILERFSAQQFPDLHSELNLSSLELGDSALYFCASSVGGGPLYGYTFGSGTRLTVV.

The V and J genes are TRBV12-3 or TRBV12-4 and TRBJ1-1, with D hard to call. The CDR3 loop spans 13 amino acids. V was trimmed by 7 bases and J by 1 base, leaving 10 bases between them. CDR3 residues: CASTNVRNTEAFF. The CDR3 DNA is TGTGCCAGCACCAACGTCAGGAACACTGAAGCTTTCTTT.

This chain joins TRBV20-1 and TRBJ2-6; possible D gene TRBD1, 6 bases. In germline, CDR1 is DFQATT, CDR2 SNEGSKA (reference sequence). V lost 5 bases, J lost 1 base, and 12 bases lay in between. The CDR3 has 15 amino acids. The CDR3 nucleotides are TGCAGTGCTCCCACAGGGTCGTCTGGGGCCAACGTCCTGACTTTC. Its translation is CSAPTGSSGANVLTF.

This clonotype was found a few times. V is TRBV5-1 and J is TRBJ2-5; D may be TRBD1 (5 bases). The J call is doubtful: the DNA matches TRBJ2-7 better. CDR1 SGHRS and CDR2 YFSETQ come from the germline V gene. This CDR3 contains 13 residues. The CDR3, as DNA: TGCGCCAGCAGCTTAGCAGGGATGAGCGAGCAGTACTTC. This codes for CASSLAGMSEQYF.

This clonotype was counted a few times. This chain connects TRBV5-5 to TRBJ2-5; D could derive from TRBD1 or TRBD2 (5 bases each). V lost 2 bases and J 4 bases, leaving 9 bases between the germline ends. The V gene's germline CDR1 is SGHKS and CDR2 YYEKEE (reference sequence). The CDR3 totals 13 residues. This CDR3 is CASSFGDRETQYF. The DNA for the CDR3 is TGTGCCAGCAGCTTCGGGGACCGAGAGACCCAGTACTTC.

The chain carries TRBV29-1 and TRBJ1-1, with D hard to call. The germline V gene encodes CDR1 SQVTM and CDR2 ANQGSEA. This CDR3 has 11 residues. V gave up 7 bases and J gave up 8 bases, with 14 bases separating them. The CDR3 DNA reads as TGCAGCGGGAACCACCAACAGGAAGCTTTCTTT. Protein sequence: CSGNHQQEAFF.

This clonotype has just a few counts. This chain connects TRBV29-1 to TRBJ2-3; perhaps D is TRBD1 or TRBD2 (5 bases each). CDR1 and CDR2 (germline): SQVTM, ANQGSEA. V was pared by 5 bases and J by 3 bases, with 15 bases between. This CDR3 contains 14 residues. The CDR3 region is CSVTRESSTDTQYF. The CDR3 region has the DNA TGCAGCGTTACCAGGGAGTCCTCAACAGATACGCAGTATTTT.

Concerning this clonotype itself: The junction differs from germline at one of its ends, possibly a read error. The chain carries TRBV4-2 and TRBJ2-1; 13 positions match TRBD2. The germline gives CDR1 LGHNA, CDR2 YNFKEQ. This CDR3 has 15 residues. This CDR3 reads CASSQTSGGFGDRIF. CDR3 DNA: TGTGCCAGCAGCCAGACTAGCGGGGGGTTCGGAGACCGGATCTTC.